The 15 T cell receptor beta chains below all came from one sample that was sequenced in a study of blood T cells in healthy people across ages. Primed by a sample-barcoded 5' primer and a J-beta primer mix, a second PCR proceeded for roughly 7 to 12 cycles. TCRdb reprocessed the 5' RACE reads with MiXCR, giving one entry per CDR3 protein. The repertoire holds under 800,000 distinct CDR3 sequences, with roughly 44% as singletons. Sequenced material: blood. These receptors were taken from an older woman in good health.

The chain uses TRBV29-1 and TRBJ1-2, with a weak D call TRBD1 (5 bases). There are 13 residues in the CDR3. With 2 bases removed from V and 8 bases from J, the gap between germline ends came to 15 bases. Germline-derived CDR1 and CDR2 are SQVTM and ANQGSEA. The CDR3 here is CSVEPPGWGGYTF. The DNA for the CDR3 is TGCAGCGTTGAACCCCCAGGGTGGGGAGGCTACACCTTC.

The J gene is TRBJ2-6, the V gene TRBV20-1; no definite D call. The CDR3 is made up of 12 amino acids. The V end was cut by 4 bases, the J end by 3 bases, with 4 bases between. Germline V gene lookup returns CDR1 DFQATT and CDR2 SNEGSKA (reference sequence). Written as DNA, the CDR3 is TGCAGTGCTACCCTTGGGGCCAACGTCCTGACTTTC. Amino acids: CSATLGANVLTF.

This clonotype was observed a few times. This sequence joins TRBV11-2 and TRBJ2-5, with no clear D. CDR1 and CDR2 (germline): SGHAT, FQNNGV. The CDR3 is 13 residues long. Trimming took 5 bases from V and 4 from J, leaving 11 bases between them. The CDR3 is CASSVSQPETQYF. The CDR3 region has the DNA TGTGCCAGCAGCGTTAGCCAGCCAGAGACCCAGTACTTC.

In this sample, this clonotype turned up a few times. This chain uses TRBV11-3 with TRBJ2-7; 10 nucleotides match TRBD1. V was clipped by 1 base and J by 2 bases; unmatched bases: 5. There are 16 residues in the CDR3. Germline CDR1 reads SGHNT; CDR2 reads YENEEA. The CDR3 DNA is TGTGCCAGCAGCTTAGGCACCGGGACAGGGGCCTACGAGCAGTACTTC. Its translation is CASSLGTGTGAYEQYF.

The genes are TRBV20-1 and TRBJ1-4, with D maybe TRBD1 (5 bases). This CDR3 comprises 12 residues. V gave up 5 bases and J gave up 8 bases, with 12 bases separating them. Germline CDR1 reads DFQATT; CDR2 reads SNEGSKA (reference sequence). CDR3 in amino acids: CSAQDSPEKLFF. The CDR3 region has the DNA TGCAGTGCTCAAGACAGCCCCGAAAAACTGTTTTTT.

CDR3 DNA sequence: TGTGCCAGCAGCCAAGTGAAACTAGCGGGGAACGAGCAGTACTTC. Amino acid sequence: CASSQVKLAGNEQYF. This chain connects TRBV3-1 to TRBJ2-5, with 10 bases aligning to TRBD2. The DNA matches TRBJ2-7 better at its end, which makes the J call doubtful. Germline V CDR1 and CDR2: LGHDT, YNNKEL (reference sequence). The CDR3 is 15 residues long.

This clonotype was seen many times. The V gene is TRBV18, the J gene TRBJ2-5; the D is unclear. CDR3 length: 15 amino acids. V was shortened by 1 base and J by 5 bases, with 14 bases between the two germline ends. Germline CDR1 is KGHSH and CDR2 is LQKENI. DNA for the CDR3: TGTGCCAGCTCACCACAGGCCGACCAACCGGAGACCCAGTACTTC. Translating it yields CASSPQADQPETQYF.

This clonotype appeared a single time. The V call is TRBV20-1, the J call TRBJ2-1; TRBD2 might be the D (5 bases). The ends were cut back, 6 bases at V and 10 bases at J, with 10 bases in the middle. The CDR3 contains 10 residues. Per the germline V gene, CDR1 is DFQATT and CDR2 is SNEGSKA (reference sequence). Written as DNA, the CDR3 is TGCAGTGCAGAGGCGGGCGAGCAGTTCTTC. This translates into CSAEAGEQFF.

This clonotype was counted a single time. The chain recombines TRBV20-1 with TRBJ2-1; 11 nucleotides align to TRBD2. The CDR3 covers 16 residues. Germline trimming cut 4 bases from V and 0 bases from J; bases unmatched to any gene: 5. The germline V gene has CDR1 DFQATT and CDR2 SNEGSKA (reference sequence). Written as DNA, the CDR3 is TGCAGTGCTAAACTAGCGGGAGACAGCTCCTACAATGAGCAGTTCTTC. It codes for CSAKLAGDSSYNEQFF.

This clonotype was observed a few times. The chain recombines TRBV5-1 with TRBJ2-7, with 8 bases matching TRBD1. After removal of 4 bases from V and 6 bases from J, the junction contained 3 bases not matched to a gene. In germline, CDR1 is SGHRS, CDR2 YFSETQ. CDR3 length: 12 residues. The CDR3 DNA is TGCGCCAGCAGCCACGACAGGGGCGAGCAGTACTTC. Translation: CASSHDRGEQYF.

In nucleotides, the CDR3 is TGTGCCAGCAGCTACATGAACACCGGGGAGCTGTTTTTT. It encodes CASSYMNTGELFF. This chain connects TRBV7-2 to TRBJ2-2; D is ambiguous. In germline, CDR1 is SGHTA, CDR2 FQGNSA. Between the trimmed V and J ends, which lost 4 bases and 1 base, there was a span of 4 bases. The CDR3 covers 13 residues.

The CDR3 spells CASSLIRGGVYTQYF. The CDR3 DNA follows: TGTGCCAGCAGCTTAATCCGGGGGGGCGTTTATACGCAGTATTTT. This chain connects TRBV7-2 to TRBJ2-3; 8 nucleotides line up with TRBD2. The CDR3 is made up of 15 amino acids. V gave up 2 bases and J gave up 7 bases; unmatched junction bases: 8. Germline V gene data show CDR1 as SGHTA and CDR2 as FQGNSA.

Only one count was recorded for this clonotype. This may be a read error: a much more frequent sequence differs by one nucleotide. CDR3 bases: TGCAGCGTAAGGAATAGAGCGGGAGCGGAGACCCGGTACTTC. Protein product: CSVRNRAGAETRYF. This chain uses TRBV29-1 with TRBJ2-7, with TRBD2 matching 8 bases. The CDR3 has 14 residues. With 6 bases clipped from V and 12 bases from J, the junction kept 19 bases outside the gene matches. Germline CDR1 is SQVTM and CDR2 is ANQGSEA.

The CDR3 sequence is CASSYSGQGSGANVLTF. CDR3 nucleotide sequence: TGTGCCAGCAGTTACTCGGGGCAGGGGAGCGGGGCCAACGTCCTGACTTTC. The chain is built from TRBV6-5 and TRBJ2-6; D is perhaps TRBD1 (6 bases). Germline V lookup: CDR1 MNHEY, CDR2 SVGAGI. Trimming removed 0 bases at V and 4 bases at J, with 13 bases between. This CDR3 has 17 residues.

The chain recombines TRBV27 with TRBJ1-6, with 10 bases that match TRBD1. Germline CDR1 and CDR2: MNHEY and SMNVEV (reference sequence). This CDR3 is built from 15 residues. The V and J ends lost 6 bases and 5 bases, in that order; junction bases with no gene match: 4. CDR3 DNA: TGTGCCAGCAGGACAGGGGGCTTGGATAATTCACCCCTCCACTTT. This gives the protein CASRTGGLDNSPLHF.